Below, 10 T cell receptor beta chains from the same sample are listed, as sequenced in a study of shared clonotypes between healthy human individuals. CD45RO-negative, CCR7-selected cells formed the naive CD8 fraction, which excluded terminally differentiated effector memory CD45RA+ cells. Only in-frame clones appear in the TCRdb table, and some are missing; sequencing was by immunoSEQ multiplex PCR. The sample includes 700,000 to 950,000 clones, about 96% of them seen just once. Sequencing was done on a sample of naive CD8+ T cells sorted from blood. Receptors originate from a man aged 25 to 40 in good health.

The rearrangement links TRBV12-5 to TRBJ2-3; TRBD2 agrees at 12 bases. The CDR3 consists of 16 residues. Unmatched junction bases numbered 4, after V lost 4 bases and J lost 2 bases. Germline-derived CDR1 and CDR2 are LGHNT and FRNRAP. The CDR3 loop is CASGSGLAGPTDTQYF. CDR3 bases: TGTGCTAGTGGTTCTGGACTAGCGGGACCCACAGATACGCAGTATTTT.

V gene TRBV14 combines with J gene TRBJ1-1; a weak D match, TRBD1 (6 bases). Germline V gene data show CDR1 as SGHDN and CDR2 as FVKESK. The CDR3 contains 13 residues. Trimming left V 1 base short and J 10 bases short, with 13 bases between. As DNA, the CDR3 is TGTGCCAGCAGCCAAGGAGGGGGGGCTGGAGCTTTCTTT. Its translation: CASSQGGGAGAFF. The entire variable domain, with the rest obtained from reference TRBV14 and TRBJ1-1, is as follows: EAGVTQFPSHSVIEKGQTVTLRCDPISGHDNLYWYRRVMGKEIKFLLHFVKESKQDESGMPNNRFLAERTGGTYSTLKVQPAELEDSGVYFCASSQGGGAGAFFGQGTRLTVV.

The chain employs TRBV7-8 and TRBJ2-7; D remains unclear. Germline values: CDR1 SGHVS, CDR2 FQNEAQ. Deletions cut 5 bases from V and 3 bases from J, with 2 bases between. The CDR3 extends over 10 amino acids. The CDR3 loop is CASSGYEQYF. The CDR3 nucleotides are TGTGCCAGCAGCGGCTACGAGCAGTACTTC.

The chain combines TRBV28 with TRBJ1-2; tentative D call: TRBD1 (6 bases). Trimming shortened V by 5 bases and J by 4 bases, and 23 bases separated the two germline ends. The CDR3 has 17 amino acids. Germline V gene data show CDR1 as MDHEN and CDR2 as SYDVKM. DNA of the CDR3: TGTGCCAGCAGTGAGCGTTTAACTGGACAGCTTTCCTATGGCTACACCTTC. Protein sequence: CASSERLTGQLSYGYTF.

The V and J genes are TRBV4-3 and TRBJ2-7; D is undetermined. The length of the CDR3 is 15 residues. Between the trimmed V and J ends, which lost 0 bases and 4 bases, there was a span of 13 bases. Germline V lookup: CDR1 LGHNA, CDR2 YSLEER. The CDR3 here is CASSQDLDAGYEQYF. The CDR3 DNA reads TGCGCCAGCAGCCAAGATCTTGACGCCGGGTACGAGCAGTACTTC.

This clone showed up just once. The J gene is TRBJ1-5, the V gene TRBV5-5; D ambiguous. Deletions cut 4 bases from V and 0 bases from J, with 17 bases between. This CDR3 spans 17 amino acids. Germline V gene lookup returns CDR1 SGHKS and CDR2 YYEKEE (reference sequence). The chain's CDR3 is CASSPSTQGYSNQPQHF. Here the CDR3 DNA reads TGTGCCAGCAGCCCATCAACGCAAGGGTATAGCAATCAGCCCCAGCATTTT.

V and J are TRBV11-3 and TRBJ2-1, with 16 bases fitting TRBD2. Germline CDR1 SGHNT, CDR2 YENEEA. V shed 6 bases, J shed 6 bases, and the junction held 8 bases outside the gene matches. The CDR3 is 17 amino acids. CDR3 residues: CASSSGTSGRALNEQFF. The CDR3 DNA reads TGTGCCAGCAGTTCCGGGACTAGCGGGAGGGCCCTCAATGAGCAGTTCTTC.

This clone was detected ten times or more. The gene calls are TRBV7-8 and TRBJ2-1; no definite D call. The germline CDR1 and CDR2 sequences are SGHVS and FQNEAQ. The CDR3 totals 13 residues. V gave up 1 base and J gave up 7 bases, with 8 bases separating them. The CDR3: CASSLVWQNEQFF. CDR3 in DNA: TGTGCCAGCAGCTTAGTCTGGCAGAATGAGCAGTTCTTC. The full variable domain, with the rest looked up from reference TRBV7-8 and TRBJ2-1, is GAGVSQSPRYKVAKRGQDVALRCDPISGHVSLFWYQQALGQGPEFLTYFQNEAQLDKSGLPSDRFFAERPEGSVSTLKIQRTQQEDSAVYLCASSLVWQNEQFFGPGTRLTVL.

This clone was detected only once. The chain joins TRBV4-1 to TRBJ2-7, with D maybe TRBD1 (6 bases). V lost 4 bases, J lost 2 bases, and 15 bases lay in between. This CDR3 is 15 amino acids long. Germline assignment: CDR1 MGHRA and CDR2 YSYEKL. The CDR3 reads CASSPLVTGTYEQYF. CDR3 nucleotide sequence: TGCGCCAGCAGCCCCCTAGTGACAGGAACCTACGAGCAGTACTTC.

A single count supports this clone. The V call is TRBV5-6, the J call TRBJ1-1; D possibly corresponds to TRBD1 (5 bases). This CDR3 contains 14 residues. In germline, CDR1 is SGHDT, CDR2 YYEEEE. V was clipped by 4 bases and J by 1 base, with 11 bases between them. CDR3 bases: TGTGCCAGCAGCCCGGGACTGACGAACACTGAAGCTTTCTTT. This translates into CASSPGLTNTEAFF.